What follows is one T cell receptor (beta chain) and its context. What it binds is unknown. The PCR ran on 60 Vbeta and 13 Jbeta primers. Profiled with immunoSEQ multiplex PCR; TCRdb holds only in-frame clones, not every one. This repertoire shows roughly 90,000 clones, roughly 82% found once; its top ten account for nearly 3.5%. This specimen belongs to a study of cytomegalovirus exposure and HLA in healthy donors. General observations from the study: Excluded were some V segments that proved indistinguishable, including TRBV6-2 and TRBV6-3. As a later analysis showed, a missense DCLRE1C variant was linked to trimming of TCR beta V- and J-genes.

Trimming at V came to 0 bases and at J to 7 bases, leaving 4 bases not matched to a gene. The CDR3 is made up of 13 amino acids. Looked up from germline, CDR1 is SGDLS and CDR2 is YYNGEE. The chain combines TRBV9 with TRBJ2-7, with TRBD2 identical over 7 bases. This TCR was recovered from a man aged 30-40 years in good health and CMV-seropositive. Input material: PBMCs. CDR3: CASSVAGGLEQYF. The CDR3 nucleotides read TGTGCCAGCAGCGTAGCGGGGGGTTTGGAGCAGTACTTC.